This T cell receptor (beta chain) originates from a study of shared clonotypes between healthy human individuals. This CDR3 is 11 amino acids long. The V gene's germline CDR1 is SQVTM and CDR2 ANQGSEA. This clone showed up just once. Antigen: not known. Findings of the study overall: In contrast to clonotypes shared by all four donors, non-shared clonotypes had lower generation probabilities. Sharing across a handful of donors was seen in approximately 5.2% of naive CD4 clonotypes.

Libraries were prepared by immunoSEQ multiplex PCR; TCRdb keeps only in-frame clonotypes and omits some of them. Of 980,000 or so clones listed, 76% are singletons. The chain has TRBV29-1 and TRBJ2-5; D is possibly TRBD1 or TRBD2 (5 bases each). The J call may be wrong; the DNA end is better matched by TRBJ2-7. Sequenced: memory CD4+ T cells sorted from blood. The subset here: CD45RA-negative fraction. This clonotype was sampled from a man aged 18 to 30 in good health. CDR3 sequence reads: CSVSRGYEQYF. In DNA form, the CDR3 reads TGCAGCGTTTCGAGGGGCTACGAGCAGTACTTC.